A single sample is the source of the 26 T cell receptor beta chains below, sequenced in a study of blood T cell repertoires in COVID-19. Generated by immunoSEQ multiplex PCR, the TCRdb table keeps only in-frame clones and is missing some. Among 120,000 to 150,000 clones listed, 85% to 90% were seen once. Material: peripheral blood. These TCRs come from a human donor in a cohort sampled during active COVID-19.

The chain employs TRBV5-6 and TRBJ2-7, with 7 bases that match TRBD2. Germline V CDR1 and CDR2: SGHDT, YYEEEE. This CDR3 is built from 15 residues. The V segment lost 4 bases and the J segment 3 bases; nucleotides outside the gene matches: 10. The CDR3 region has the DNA TGTGCCAGCAGCACCCCGGGGGGTGCCCGCTACGAGCAGTACTTC. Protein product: CASSTPGGARYEQYF.

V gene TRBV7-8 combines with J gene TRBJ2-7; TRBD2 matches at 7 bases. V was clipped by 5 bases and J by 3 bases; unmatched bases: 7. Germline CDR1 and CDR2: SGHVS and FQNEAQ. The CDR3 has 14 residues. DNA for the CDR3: TGTGCCAGCAGCCCAGGGACGGGGGGCTACGAGCAGTACTTC. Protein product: CASSPGTGGYEQYF.

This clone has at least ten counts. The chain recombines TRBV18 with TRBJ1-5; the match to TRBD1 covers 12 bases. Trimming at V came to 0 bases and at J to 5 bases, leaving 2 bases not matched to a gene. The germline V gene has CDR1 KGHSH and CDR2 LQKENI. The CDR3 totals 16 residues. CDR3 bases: TGTGCCAGCTCACCACCGGGACAGGGGGCACATCAGCCCCAGCATTTT. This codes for CASSPPGQGAHQPQHF. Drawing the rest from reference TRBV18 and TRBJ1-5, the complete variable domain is NAGVMQNPRHLVRRRGQEARLRCSPMKGHSHVYWYRQLPEEGLKFMVYLQKENIIDESGMPKERFSAEFPKEGPSILRIQQVVRGDSAAYFCASSPPGQGAHQPQHFGDGTRLSIL.

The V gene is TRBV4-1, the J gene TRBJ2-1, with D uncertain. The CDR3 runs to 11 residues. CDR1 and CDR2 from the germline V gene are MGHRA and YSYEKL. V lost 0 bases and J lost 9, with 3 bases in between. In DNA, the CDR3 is TGCGCCAGCAGCCAAGAGGCTGAGCAGTTCTTC. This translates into CASSQEAEQFF.

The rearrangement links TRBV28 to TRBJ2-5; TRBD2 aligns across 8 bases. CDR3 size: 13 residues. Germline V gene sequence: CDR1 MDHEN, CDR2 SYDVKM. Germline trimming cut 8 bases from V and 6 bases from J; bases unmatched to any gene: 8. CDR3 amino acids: CASVRGGLKTQYF. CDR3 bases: TGTGCCAGCGTCCGGGGGGGCTTGAAGACCCAGTACTTC.

CDR3 nucleotides: TGTGCCAGCAGCGTAGGACAGGGTGGCACCGGGGAGCTGTTTTTT. This gives the protein CASSVGQGGTGELFF. V gene TRBV9 combines with J gene TRBJ2-2, with TRBD1 matching over 7 bases. The germline V gene encodes CDR1 SGDLS and CDR2 YYNGEE. V gave up 0 bases and J gave up 4 bases; unmatched junction bases: 3. There are 15 residues in the CDR3.

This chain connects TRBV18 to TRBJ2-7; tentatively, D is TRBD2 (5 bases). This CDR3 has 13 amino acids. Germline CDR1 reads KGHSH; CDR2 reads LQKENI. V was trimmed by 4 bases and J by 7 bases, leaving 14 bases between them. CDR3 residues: CASSLGEAGEQYF. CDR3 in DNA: TGTGCCAGCTCACTTGGAGAGGCGGGTGAGCAGTACTTC. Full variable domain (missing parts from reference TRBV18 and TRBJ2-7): NAGVMQNPRHLVRRRGQEARLRCSPMKGHSHVYWYRQLPEEGLKFMVYLQKENIIDESGMPKERFSAEFPKEGPSILRIQQVVRGDSAAYFCASSLGEAGEQYFGPGTRLTVT.

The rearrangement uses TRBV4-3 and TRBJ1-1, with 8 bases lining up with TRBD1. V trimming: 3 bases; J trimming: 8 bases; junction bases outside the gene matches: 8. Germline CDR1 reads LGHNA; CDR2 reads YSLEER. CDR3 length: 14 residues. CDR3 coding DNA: TGCGCCAGCAGCCATTCCGGACAGGGCTACGAAGCTTTCTTT. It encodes CASSHSGQGYEAFF.

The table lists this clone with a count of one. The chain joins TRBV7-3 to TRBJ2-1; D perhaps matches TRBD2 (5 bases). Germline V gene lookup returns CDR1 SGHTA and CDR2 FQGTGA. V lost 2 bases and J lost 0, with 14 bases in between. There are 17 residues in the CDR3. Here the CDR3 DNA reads TGTGCCAGCAGCTTAGTGTCGGGGTTAAGCTCCTACAATGAGCAGTTCTTC. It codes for CASSLVSGLSSYNEQFF.

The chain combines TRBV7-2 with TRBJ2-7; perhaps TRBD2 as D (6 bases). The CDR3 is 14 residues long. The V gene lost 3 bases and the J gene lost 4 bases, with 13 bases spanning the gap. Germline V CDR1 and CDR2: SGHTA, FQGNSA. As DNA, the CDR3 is TGTGCCAGCAGCTTGACTAGGGATCATTACGAGCAGTACTTC. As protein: CASSLTRDHYEQYF. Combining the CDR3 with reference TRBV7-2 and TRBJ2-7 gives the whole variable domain GAGVSQSPSNKVTEKGKDVELRCDPISGHTALYWYRQSLGQGLEFLIYFQGNSAPDKSGLPSDRFSAERTGGSVSTLTIQRTQQEDSAVYLCASSLTRDHYEQYFGPGTRLTVT.

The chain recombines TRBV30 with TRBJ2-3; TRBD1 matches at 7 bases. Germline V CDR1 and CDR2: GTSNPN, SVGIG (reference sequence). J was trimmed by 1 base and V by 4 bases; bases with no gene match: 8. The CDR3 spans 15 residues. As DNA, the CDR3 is TGTGCCTGGAATGAAAGGGGGCGGGGCACAGATACGCAGTATTTT. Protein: CAWNERGRGTDTQYF.

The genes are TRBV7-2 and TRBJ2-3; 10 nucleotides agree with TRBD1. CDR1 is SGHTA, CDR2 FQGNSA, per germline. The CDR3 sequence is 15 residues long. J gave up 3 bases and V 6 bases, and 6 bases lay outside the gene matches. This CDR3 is CASSVGTGATDTQYF. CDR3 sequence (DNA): TGTGCCAGCAGTGTCGGGACAGGGGCAACAGATACGCAGTATTTT.

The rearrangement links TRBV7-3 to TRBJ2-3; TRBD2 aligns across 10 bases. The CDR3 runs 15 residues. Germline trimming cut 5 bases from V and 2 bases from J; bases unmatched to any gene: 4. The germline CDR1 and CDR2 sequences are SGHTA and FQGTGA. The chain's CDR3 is CASSAGLAATDTQYF. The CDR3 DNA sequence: TGTGCCAGCAGCGCCGGACTAGCGGCCACAGATACGCAGTATTTT.

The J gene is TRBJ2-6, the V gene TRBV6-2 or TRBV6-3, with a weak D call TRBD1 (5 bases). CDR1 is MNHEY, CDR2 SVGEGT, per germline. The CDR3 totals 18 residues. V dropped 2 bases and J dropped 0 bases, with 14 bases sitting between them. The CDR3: CASSYEGAPPSGANVLTF. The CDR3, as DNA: TGTGCCAGCAGTTACGAAGGGGCGCCCCCCTCTGGGGCCAACGTCCTGACTTTC.

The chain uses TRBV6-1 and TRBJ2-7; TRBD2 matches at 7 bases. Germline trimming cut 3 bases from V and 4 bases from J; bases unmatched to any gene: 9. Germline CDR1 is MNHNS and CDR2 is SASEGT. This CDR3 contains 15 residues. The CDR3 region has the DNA TGTGCCAGCAGTGAGAGGCAGCGGGGTTGGTACGAGCAGTACTTC. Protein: CASSERQRGWYEQYF.

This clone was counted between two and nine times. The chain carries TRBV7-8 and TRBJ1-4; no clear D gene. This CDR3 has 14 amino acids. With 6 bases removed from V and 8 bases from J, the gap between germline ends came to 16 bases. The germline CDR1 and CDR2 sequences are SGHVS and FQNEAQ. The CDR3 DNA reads TGTGCCAGCAGACCCGGGATGGGGTGGGAAAAACTGTTTTTT. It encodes CASRPGMGWEKLFF.

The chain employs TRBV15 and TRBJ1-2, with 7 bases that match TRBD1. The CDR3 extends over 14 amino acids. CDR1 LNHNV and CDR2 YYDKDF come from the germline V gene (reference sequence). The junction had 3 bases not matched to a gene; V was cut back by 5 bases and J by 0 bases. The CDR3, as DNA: TGTGCCACCAGCGTAGACAGGGCTAACTATGGCTACACCTTC. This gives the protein CATSVDRANYGYTF.

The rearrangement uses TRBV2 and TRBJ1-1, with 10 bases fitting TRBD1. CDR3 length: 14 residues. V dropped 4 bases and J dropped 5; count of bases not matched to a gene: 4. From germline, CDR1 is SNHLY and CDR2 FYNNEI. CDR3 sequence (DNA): TGTGCCAGCAGTGGGGACAGGGGTGAAACTGAAGCTTTCTTT. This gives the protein CASSGDRGETEAFF.

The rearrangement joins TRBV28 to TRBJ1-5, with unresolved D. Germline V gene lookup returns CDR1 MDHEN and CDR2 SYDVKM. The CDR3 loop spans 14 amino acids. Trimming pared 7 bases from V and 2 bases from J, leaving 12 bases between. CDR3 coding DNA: TGTGCCAGCACGAGGAGTTTGGGCAATCAGCCCCAGCATTTT. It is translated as CASTRSLGNQPQHF.

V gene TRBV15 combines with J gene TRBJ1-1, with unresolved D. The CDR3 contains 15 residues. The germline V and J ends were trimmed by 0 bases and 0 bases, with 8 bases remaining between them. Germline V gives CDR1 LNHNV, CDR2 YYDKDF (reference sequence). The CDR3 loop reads CATSRDGRLNTEAFF. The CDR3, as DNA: TGTGCCACCAGCAGAGACGGTCGGTTGAACACTGAAGCTTTCTTT. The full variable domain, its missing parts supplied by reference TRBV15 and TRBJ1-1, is DAMVIQNPRYQVTQFGKPVTLSCSQTLNHNVMYWYQQKSSQAPKLLFHYYDKDFNNEADTPDNFQSRRPNTSFCFLDIRSPGLGDTAMYLCATSRDGRLNTEAFFGQGTRLTVV.

CDR3 amino acids: CASTETTGNEKLFF. The CDR3 DNA reads TGTGCCAGTACTGAGACGACAGGGAATGAAAAACTGTTTTTT. The chain employs TRBV19 and TRBJ1-4, with 7 bases matching TRBD1. This CDR3 is built from 14 residues. Germline trimming cut 7 bases from V and 5 bases from J; bases unmatched to any gene: 7. CDR1 is LNHDA, CDR2 SQIVND, per germline (reference sequence).

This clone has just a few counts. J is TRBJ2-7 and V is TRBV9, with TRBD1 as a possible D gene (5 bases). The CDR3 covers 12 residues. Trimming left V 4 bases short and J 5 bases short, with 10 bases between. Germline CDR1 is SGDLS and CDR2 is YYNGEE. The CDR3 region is CASSSIGDEQYF. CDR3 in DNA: TGTGCCAGCAGCTCAATAGGGGACGAGCAGTACTTC.

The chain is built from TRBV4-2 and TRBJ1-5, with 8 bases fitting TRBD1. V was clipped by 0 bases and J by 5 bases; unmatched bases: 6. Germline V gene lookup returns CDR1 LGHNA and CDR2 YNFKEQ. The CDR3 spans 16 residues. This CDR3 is CASSQDPQGADQPQHF. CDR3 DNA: TGTGCCAGCAGCCAAGATCCTCAGGGGGCAGATCAGCCCCAGCATTTT.

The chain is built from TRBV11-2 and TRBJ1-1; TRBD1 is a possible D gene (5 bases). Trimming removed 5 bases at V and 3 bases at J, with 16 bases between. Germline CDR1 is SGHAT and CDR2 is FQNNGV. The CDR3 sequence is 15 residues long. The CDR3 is CASSAVTQVHTEAFF. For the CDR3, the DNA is TGTGCCAGCAGCGCAGTTACACAGGTCCACACTGAAGCTTTCTTT.

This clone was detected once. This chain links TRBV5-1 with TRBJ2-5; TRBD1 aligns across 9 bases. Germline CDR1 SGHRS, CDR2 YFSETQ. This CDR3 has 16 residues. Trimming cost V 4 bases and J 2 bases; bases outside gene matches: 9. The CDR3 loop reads CASSRDRAVGQETQYF. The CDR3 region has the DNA TGCGCCAGCAGCCGGGACAGGGCCGTAGGGCAAGAGACCCAGTACTTC.

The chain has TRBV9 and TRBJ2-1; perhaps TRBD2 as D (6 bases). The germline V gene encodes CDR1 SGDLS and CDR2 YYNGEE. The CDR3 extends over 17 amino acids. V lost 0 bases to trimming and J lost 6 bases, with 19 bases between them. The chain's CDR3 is CASSVEIGGLLTNEQFF. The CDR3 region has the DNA TGTGCCAGCAGCGTAGAGATTGGGGGACTTCTCACCAATGAGCAGTTCTTC.